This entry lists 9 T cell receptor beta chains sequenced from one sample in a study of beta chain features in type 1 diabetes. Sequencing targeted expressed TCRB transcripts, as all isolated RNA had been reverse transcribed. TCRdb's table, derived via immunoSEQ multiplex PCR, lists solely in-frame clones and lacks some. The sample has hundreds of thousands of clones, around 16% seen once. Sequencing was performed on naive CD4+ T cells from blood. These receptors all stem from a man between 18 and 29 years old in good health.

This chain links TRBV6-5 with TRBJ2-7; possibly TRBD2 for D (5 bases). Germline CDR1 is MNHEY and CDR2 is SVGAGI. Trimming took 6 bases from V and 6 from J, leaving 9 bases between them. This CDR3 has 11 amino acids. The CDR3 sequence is CASRTSIEQYF. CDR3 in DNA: TGTGCCAGCAGAACTAGTATCGAGCAGTACTTC.

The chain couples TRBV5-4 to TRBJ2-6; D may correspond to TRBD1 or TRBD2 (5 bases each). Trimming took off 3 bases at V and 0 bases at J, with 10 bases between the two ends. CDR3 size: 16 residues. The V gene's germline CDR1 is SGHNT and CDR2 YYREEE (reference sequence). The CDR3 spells CASSWGRHSGANVLTF. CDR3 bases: TGTGCCAGCAGCTGGGGACGGCACTCTGGGGCCAACGTCCTGACTTTC. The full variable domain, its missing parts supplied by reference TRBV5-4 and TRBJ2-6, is ETGVTQSPTHLIKTRGQQVTLRCSSQSGHNTVSWYQQALGQGPQFIFQYYREEENGRGNFPPRFSGLQFPNYSSELNVNALELDDSALYLCASSWGRHSGANVLTFGAGSRLTVL.

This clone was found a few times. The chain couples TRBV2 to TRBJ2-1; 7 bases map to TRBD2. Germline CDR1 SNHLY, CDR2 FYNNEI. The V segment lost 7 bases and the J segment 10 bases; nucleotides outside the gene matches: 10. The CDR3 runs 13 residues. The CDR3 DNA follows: TGTGCCAGCACCCGGACTAGATCGGGCGAGCAGTTCTTC. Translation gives CASTRTRSGEQFF.

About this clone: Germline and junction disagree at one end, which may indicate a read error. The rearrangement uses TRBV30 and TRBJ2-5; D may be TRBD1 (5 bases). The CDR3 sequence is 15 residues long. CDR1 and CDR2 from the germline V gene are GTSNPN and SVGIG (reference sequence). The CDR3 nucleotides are TGTTCCTGGAGTGTAGGGCAGGGTGTACGAGAGACCCAGTACTTC. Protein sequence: CSWSVGQGVRETQYF.

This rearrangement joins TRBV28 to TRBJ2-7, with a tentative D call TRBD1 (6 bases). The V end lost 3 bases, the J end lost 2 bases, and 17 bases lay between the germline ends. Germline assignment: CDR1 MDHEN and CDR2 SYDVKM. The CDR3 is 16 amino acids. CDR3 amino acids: CASSFTGQGRPYEQYF. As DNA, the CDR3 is TGTGCCAGCAGTTTCACGGGGCAGGGGAGACCCTACGAGCAGTACTTC.

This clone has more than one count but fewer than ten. The CDR3 sequence is CAISAGQTNTGELFF. CDR3 bases: TGTGCCATCAGCGCGGGACAGACTAACACCGGGGAGCTGTTTTTT. V gene TRBV10-3 combines with J gene TRBJ2-2; D is perhaps TRBD1 (7 bases). Trimming stripped 6 bases from V and 2 bases from J, with 13 bases between. There are 15 residues in the CDR3. Germline V lookup: CDR1 ENHRY, CDR2 SYGVKD.

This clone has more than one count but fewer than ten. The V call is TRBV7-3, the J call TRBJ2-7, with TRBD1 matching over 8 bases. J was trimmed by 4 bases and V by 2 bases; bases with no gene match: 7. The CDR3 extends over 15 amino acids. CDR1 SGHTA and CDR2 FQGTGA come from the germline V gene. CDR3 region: CASSLFPGGGYEQYF. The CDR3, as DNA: TGTGCCAGCAGCTTATTCCCAGGGGGCGGTTACGAGCAGTACTTC.

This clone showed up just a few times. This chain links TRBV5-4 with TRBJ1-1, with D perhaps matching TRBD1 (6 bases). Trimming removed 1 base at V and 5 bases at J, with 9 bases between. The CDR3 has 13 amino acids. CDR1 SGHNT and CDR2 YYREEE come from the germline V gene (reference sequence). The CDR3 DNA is TGTGCCAGCAGCTTGTCAGGGGTAACTGAAGCTTTCTTT. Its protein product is CASSLSGVTEAFF.

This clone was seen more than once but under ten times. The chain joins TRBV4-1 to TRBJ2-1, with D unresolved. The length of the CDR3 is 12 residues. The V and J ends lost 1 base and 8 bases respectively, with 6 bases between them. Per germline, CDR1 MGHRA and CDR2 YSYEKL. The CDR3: CASSQAPDEQFF. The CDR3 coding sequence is TGCGCCAGCAGCCAAGCCCCGGATGAGCAGTTCTTC.